The rows below give T cell receptor beta chains drawn from one sample of a study of spatial heterogeneity in lung cancer. Using its own MiXCR run on the 5' RACE reads, TCRdb lists one record per CDR3 protein. The repertoire has around 63,000 distinct CDR3 sequences, less than 10% of them found once; the top ten carry less than 15%. The sample here was PBMCs, taken at surgery. These receptors were collected from a female donor with early-stage non-small cell lung cancer. The conserved cysteine and the conserved F or W are not part of the CDR3 here. A D gene is named only where the DNA matches it firmly.

TRBV9	TRBD2	TRBJ2-3	ASSVVAGLTDTQY
TRBV5-5	-	TRBJ2-5	ASSSYTGTTETQY
TRBV7-8	-	TRBJ1-5	ASSQANSNQPQH
TRBV27	-	TRBJ2-3	ASTLGGTDTQY
TRBV2	TRBD1	TRBJ2-7	ASSGTGDSDEQY
TRBV12-3/TRBV12-4	TRBD2	TRBJ2-5	ASSLAGAETQY
TRBV7-8	TRBD2	TRBJ2-1	ASSLANRGGYNEQF
TRBV7-2	-	TRBJ1-3	ASSPVPTGNTIY
TRBV5-1	TRBD1	TRBJ1-1	ASSPDRGWDTEAF
TRBV10-3	-	TRBJ2-7	AISSGFSYEQY
TRBV5-1	TRBD1	TRBJ2-1	ASSIRQGGSNEQF
TRBV9	-	TRBJ1-1	ASSRRGETEAF
TRBV2	-	TRBJ1-2	ASSEGKVYGYT
TRBV28	-	TRBJ1-1	ASSLRSPEAF
TRBV4-1	-	TRBJ1-1	ASSQPVGYTEAF
TRBV27	-	TRBJ2-3	ASSLSSWMDTDTQY
TRBV20-1	TRBD1	TRBJ1-1	SATRGLGTEAF
TRBV6-1	-	TRBJ1-6	ASSGNNSPLH
TRBV28	-	TRBJ1-4	ASTGLSTNEKLF
TRBV24-1	-	TRBJ1-5	ATSDSRQPYSNQPQH
TRBV29-1	-	TRBJ1-1	SVDPNTEAF
TRBV9	-	TRBJ1-1	ASSVDPRTEAF
TRBV7-9	-	TRBJ1-1	ASSPRRDGLNTEAF
TRBV20-1	-	TRBJ1-2	SAPLGRGMTYGYT
TRBV28	-	TRBJ2-3	ASSFGGSTDTQY
TRBV7-9	-	TRBJ1-5	ASSLGHGQPQH
TRBV15	-	TRBJ1-3	ATSREIIGNTIY
TRBV29-1	-	TRBJ2-2	SAEYGQLTGELF
TRBV19	TRBD2	TRBJ2-2	ATLADNTGELF
TRBV5-1	-	TRBJ2-1	ASSTRAAVDNEQF
TRBV7-3	TRBD2	TRBJ2-1	ASSGSGRSSYNEQF
TRBV2	-	TRBJ1-6	ASRLTPVTNSPLH
TRBV29-1	-	TRBJ2-2	SVSGVPGELF
TRBV6-1	TRBD1	TRBJ2-3	ASSRDRITDTQY
TRBV12-3/TRBV12-4	-	TRBJ2-7	ASTATRGVHEQY
TRBV7-8	-	TRBJ2-7	ASSLRGDVYEQY
TRBV12-3/TRBV12-4	-	TRBJ2-7	ASSPSPSVLYEQY
TRBV7-9	-	TRBJ1-2	ASSLALGAVKGYGYT
TRBV5-1	TRBD2	TRBJ2-2	ASSWSGLAGYGTGELF
TRBV7-2	-	TRBJ2-7	ASSLSGTYEQY
TRBV25-1	-	TRBJ1-2	ASSESGNYGYT
TRBV5-5	-	TRBJ1-6	ASSLGTAYSPLH